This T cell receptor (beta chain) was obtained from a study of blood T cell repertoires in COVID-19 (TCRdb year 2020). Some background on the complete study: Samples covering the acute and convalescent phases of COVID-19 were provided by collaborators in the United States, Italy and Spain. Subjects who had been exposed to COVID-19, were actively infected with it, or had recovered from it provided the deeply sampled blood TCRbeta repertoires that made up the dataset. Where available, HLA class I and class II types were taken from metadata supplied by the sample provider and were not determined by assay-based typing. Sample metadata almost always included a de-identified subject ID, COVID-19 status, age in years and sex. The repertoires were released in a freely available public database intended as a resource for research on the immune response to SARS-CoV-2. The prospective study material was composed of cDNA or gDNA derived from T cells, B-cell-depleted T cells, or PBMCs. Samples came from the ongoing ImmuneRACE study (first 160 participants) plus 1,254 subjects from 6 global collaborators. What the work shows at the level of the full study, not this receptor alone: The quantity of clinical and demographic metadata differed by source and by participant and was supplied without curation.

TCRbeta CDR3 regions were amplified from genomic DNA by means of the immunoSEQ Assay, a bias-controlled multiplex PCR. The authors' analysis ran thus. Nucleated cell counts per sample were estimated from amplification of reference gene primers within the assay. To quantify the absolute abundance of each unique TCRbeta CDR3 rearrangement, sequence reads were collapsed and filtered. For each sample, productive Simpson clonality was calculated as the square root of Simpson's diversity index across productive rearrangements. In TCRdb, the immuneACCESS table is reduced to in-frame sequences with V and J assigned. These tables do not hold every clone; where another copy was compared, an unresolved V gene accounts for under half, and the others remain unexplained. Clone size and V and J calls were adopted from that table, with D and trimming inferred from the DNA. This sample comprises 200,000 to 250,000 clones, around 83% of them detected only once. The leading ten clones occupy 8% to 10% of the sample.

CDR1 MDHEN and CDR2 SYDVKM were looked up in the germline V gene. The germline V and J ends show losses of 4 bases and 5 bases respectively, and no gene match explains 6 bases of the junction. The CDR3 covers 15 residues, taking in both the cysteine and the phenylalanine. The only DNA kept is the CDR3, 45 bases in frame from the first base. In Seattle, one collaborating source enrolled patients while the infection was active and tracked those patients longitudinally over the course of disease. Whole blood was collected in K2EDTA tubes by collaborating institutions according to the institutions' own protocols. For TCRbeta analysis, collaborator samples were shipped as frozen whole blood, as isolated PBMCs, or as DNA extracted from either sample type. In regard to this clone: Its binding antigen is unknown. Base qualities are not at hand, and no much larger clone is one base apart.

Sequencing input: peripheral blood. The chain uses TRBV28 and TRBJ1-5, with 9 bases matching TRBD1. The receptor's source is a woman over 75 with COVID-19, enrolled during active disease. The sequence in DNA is TGTGCCAGCAGTTCGCCACAGGGGGCGCATCAGCCCCAGCATTTT. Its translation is CASSSPQGAHQPQHF.